The present entry profiles one T cell receptor (beta chain) with its context. The sample is drawn from a study of blood T cell repertoires in COVID-19. Study background: Researchers got acute and convalescent COVID-19 samples from the United States, Italy and Spain. The cDNA or gDNA used as material had been derived from T cells, B-cell-depleted T cells, or PBMCs.

In the source study's methods: Reference gene primer amplification gave estimated nucleated cell counts. Profiling relied on immunoSEQ multiplex PCR, and the TCRdb table lists in-frame clones only, not all of them. V and J calls and clone size are those listed in that table; D and trimming were worked out from the DNA. This table has around 100,000 clones, over 65% appearing once. Germline CDR1 reads SGDLS; CDR2 reads YYNGEE. This CDR3 spans 12 amino acids. The germline V and J ends were trimmed by 3 bases and 9 bases, with 12 bases remaining between them. The chain combines TRBV9 with TRBJ1-2; D remains ambiguous. Sequenced sample: peripheral blood. The TCR originated in a middle-aged woman with acute or convalescent COVID-19. This CDR3 reads CASSARSGSYTF. The CDR3 DNA is TGTGCCAGCAGCGCTCGGAGCGGGAGCTACACCTTC.